Below, 8 T cell receptor beta chains from the same sample are listed, as sequenced in a study of T cells in Graves' hyperthyroidism and ophthalmopathy. TCR beta CDR3 regions were amplified from RNA transcripts. During a first-round RT-PCR of the TCR CDR3, the HTBI primer set was used. One entry per CDR3 protein, called by TCRdb with MiXCR from the multiplex PCR reads. This sample has roughly 300,000 distinct CDR3 sequences; approximately 22% occur once, and the top ten carry 50% to 65%. The sequencing input was blood. These receptors were obtained from a woman aged 45-60 years with Graves' hyperthyroidism.

This clonotype was detected only a few times. The chain uses TRBV19 and TRBJ2-1; 8 nucleotides agree with TRBD2. Germline V gene lookup returns CDR1 LNHDA and CDR2 SQIVND (reference sequence). J was trimmed by 9 bases and V by 5 bases; bases with no gene match: 12. The CDR3 has 15 residues. CDR3 protein: CASSPLATSGVEQFF. DNA of the CDR3: TGTGCCAGTAGTCCTCTAGCAACTAGCGGCGTTGAGCAGTTCTTC.

This clonotype has at least ten counts. The chain recombines TRBV5-1 with TRBJ1-1, with 7 bases identical to TRBD1. V was pared by 4 bases and J by 4 bases, with 10 bases of the junction left unmatched. Germline values: CDR1 SGHRS, CDR2 YFSETQ. There are 15 residues in the CDR3. CDR3 amino acids: CASSGGGTASTEAFF. The CDR3 region has the DNA TGCGCCAGCAGCGGGGGGGGGACAGCAAGCACTGAAGCTTTCTTT.

The chain carries TRBV15 and TRBJ2-7; TRBD1 aligns across 11 bases. The CDR3 runs to 16 residues. Germline lookup yields CDR1 LNHNV and CDR2 YYDKDF (reference sequence). V lost 3 bases to trimming and J lost 5 bases; unmatched junction nucleotides: 9. CDR3 sequence (DNA): TGTGCCACCAGCAGGATGGAGGGACAGGGGGAAAACGAGCAGTACTTC. As protein: CATSRMEGQGENEQYF.

This clonotype was counted many times. The chain recombines TRBV18 with TRBJ2-5; D not certain. The germline CDR1 and CDR2 sequences are KGHSH and LQKENI. The CDR3 consists of 12 residues. Trimming took off 5 bases at V and 5 bases at J, with 9 bases between the two ends. The CDR3 DNA reads TGTGCCAGCTCAGTCAACTTTGAGACCCAGTACTTC. Residues: CASSVNFETQYF.

The chain carries TRBV5-1 and TRBJ2-2; D is undetermined. CDR1 is SGHRS, CDR2 YFSETQ, per germline. The CDR3 spans 12 residues. V was cut by 0 bases and J by 8 bases, with 5 bases left in between. CDR3 coding DNA: TGCGCCAGCAGCTTGGGCAGGGGGGAGCTGTTTTTT. Its protein is CASSLGRGELFF.

The gene calls are TRBV7-9 and TRBJ2-5; D remains ambiguous. Per the germline V gene, CDR1 is SEHNR and CDR2 is FQNEAQ (reference sequence). V was trimmed by 0 bases and J by 4 bases, leaving 15 bases between them. This CDR3 region has 16 residues. In DNA form, the CDR3 reads TGTGCCAGCAGCTTAGCGTTCCAGATACTCTCAGAGACCCAGTACTTC. It is translated as CASSLAFQILSETQYF. Using reference TRBV7-9 and TRBJ2-5 for the parts outside the CDR3, the full variable domain is DTGVSQNPRHKITKRGQNVTFRCDPISEHNRLYWYRQTLGQGPEFLTYFQNEAQLEKSRLLSDRFSAERPKGSFSTLEIQRTEQGDSAMYLCASSLAFQILSETQYFGPGTRLLVL.

This clonotype was picked up many times. As DNA, the CDR3 is TGTGCCAGCAGTCCTTTACCCCTCCTGGGGGCCAGCTATGGCTACACCTTC. Translated: CASSPLPLLGASYGYTF. The chain carries TRBV12-3 or TRBV12-4 and TRBJ1-2, with D possibly TRBD1 on 6 matching bases. The CDR3 is 17 residues long. V lost 5 bases and J 4 bases, leaving 23 bases between the germline ends.

The genes are TRBV27 and TRBJ1-6, with 7 nucleotides matching TRBD1. Germline values: CDR1 MNHEY, CDR2 SMNVEV (reference sequence). Trimming removed 6 bases from V and 5 bases from J; junction bases left unmatched: 4. This CDR3 is 14 amino acids long. In nucleotides, the CDR3 is TGTGCCAGCAGGGGGACAGCCAATAATTCACCCCTCCACTTT. It encodes CASRGTANNSPLHF.